The 19 T cell receptor beta chains listed next were all sequenced from one sample in a study of shared clonotypes between healthy human individuals. Sequencing used immunoSEQ multiplex PCR; TCRdb keeps in-frame clones, though not all of them. The data contain more than 400,000 clones, roughly 80% of them singletons. The source material was PBMCs. The receptors come from a middle-aged woman in good health. Some clones in this sample may be carry-over from other donors' samples.

Comment on this clone: A read error is the likely source, as a far larger clone sits one nucleotide away. Other DNA variants within this sample encode the same CDR3. DNA for the CDR3: TGTGCCTGGAGTGTACTTGGTGACCAGCCCCAGCATTTT. Translation: CAWSVLGDQPQHF. J is TRBJ1-5 and V is TRBV30; D remains unclear. The CDR3 contains 13 residues. V was cut by 0 bases and J by 7 bases, with 10 bases left in between. In germline, CDR1 is GTSNPN, CDR2 SVGIG (reference sequence).

V usage is TRBV4-2 and J usage is TRBJ1-4; D unclear. Germline CDR1 reads LGHNA; CDR2 reads YNFKEQ. V lost 0 bases to trimming and J lost 2 bases, with 19 bases between them. CDR3 length equals 19 residues. The CDR3 DNA reads as TGTGCCAGCAGCCAAGATCTTAATTCGTGGGGTGGGACTAATGAAAAACTGTTTTTT. Its translation: CASSQDLNSWGGTNEKLFF.

The chain has TRBV25-1 and TRBJ2-2, with TRBD2 matching 8 bases. The CDR3 is 13 amino acids. J was trimmed by 3 bases and V by 7 bases; bases with no gene match: 1. Looked up from germline, CDR1 is MGHDK and CDR2 is SYGVNS. CDR3 nucleotide sequence: TGTGCCAGCAACGGGGGGGACACCGGGGAGCTGTTTTTT. Its protein is CASNGGDTGELFF.

The chain joins TRBV28 to TRBJ1-4; D is perhaps TRBD1 (6 bases). V was pared by 8 bases and J by 6 bases, with 19 bases between. This CDR3 region has 15 residues. Germline CDR1 and CDR2: MDHEN and SYDVKM. The CDR3 loop is CASGNQQGSYEKLFF. The CDR3, as DNA: TGTGCCAGCGGGAACCAACAGGGCAGCTATGAAAAACTGTTTTTT. Combining the CDR3 with reference TRBV28 and TRBJ1-4 gives the whole variable domain DVKVTQSSRYLVKRTGEKVFLECVQDMDHENMFWYRQDPGLGLRLIYFSYDVKMKEKGDIPEGYSVSREKKERFSLILESASTNQTSMYLCASGNQQGSYEKLFFGSGTQLSVL.

The rearrangement links TRBV5-4 to TRBJ1-1; a weak D match, TRBD1 (6 bases). The CDR3 totals 15 residues. V was trimmed by 3 bases and J by 1 base, leaving 13 bases between them. The germline gives CDR1 SGHNT, CDR2 YYREEE (reference sequence). Here the CDR3 reads CASSWGLTGNTEAFF. CDR3 nucleotide sequence: TGTGCCAGCAGCTGGGGACTGACAGGGAACACTGAAGCTTTCTTT.

The rearrangement uses TRBV2 and TRBJ2-7; 12 bases agree with TRBD2. Germline CDR1 is SNHLY and CDR2 is FYNNEI. V trimming: 8 bases; J trimming: 3 bases; junction bases outside the gene matches: 8. The CDR3 spans 15 residues. The CDR3 here is CASSRLAGVVYEQYF. Written as DNA, the CDR3 is TGTGCCAGCTCCAGACTAGCGGGAGTCGTCTACGAGCAGTACTTC.

The J gene is TRBJ2-1, the V gene TRBV27; 12 bases line up with TRBD2. The CDR3 runs 15 residues. J lost 1 base, V lost 6 bases, and 1 base had no gene match. Germline values: CDR1 MNHEY, CDR2 SMNVEV (reference sequence). The CDR3 region has the DNA TGTGCCAGCAGCCTAGCGGGAGGGTCCTACAATGAGCAGTTCTTC. This translates into CASSLAGGSYNEQFF.

The table lists this clone with a few counts. This sequence may be a read error, since a much larger clone differs from it by one base. The rearrangement links TRBV7-3 to TRBJ2-1; TRBD2 matches at 7 bases. CDR3 length: 15 residues. CDR1 is SGHTA, CDR2 FQGTGA, per germline. V shed 8 bases and J 7 bases; nucleotides not matched to a gene: 14. The CDR3 DNA follows: TGTGCCAGCGGCGTGACACATCTGGGAGGGAATGAGCAGTTCTTC. It yields the protein CASGVTHLGGNEQFF.

V gene TRBV28 combines with J gene TRBJ2-4; perhaps D is TRBD1 or TRBD2 (5 bases each). V lost 5 bases, J lost 1 base, and 12 bases lay in between. CDR1 and CDR2 (germline): MDHEN, SYDVKM. CDR3 size: 15 residues. The CDR3 nucleotides are TGTGCCAGCAGTCTACCGGGGCTGGCCAAAAACATTCAGTACTTC. Translated: CASSLPGLAKNIQYF.

The count of this clone is one. Only one base separates this from a far larger clonotype, so it likely reflects a read error. This specimen includes other DNA sequences encoding the same CDR3. The rearrangement uses TRBV6-1 and TRBJ2-7; D call uncertain. V was trimmed by 0 bases and J by 0 bases, leaving 9 bases between them. The germline gives CDR1 MNHNS, CDR2 SASEGT. This CDR3 spans 15 amino acids. Here the CDR3 reads CASSEAGTRSYEQYF. CDR3 sequence (DNA): TGTGCCAGCAGTGAAGCGGGTACACGCTCCTACGAGCAGTACTTC.

In DNA form, the CDR3 reads TGTGCCAGCAGCTTATCGGGACTAGTTGCCGAGCAGTACTTC. It is translated as CASSLSGLVAEQYF. The gene calls are TRBV7-6 and TRBJ2-7; TRBD2 agrees at 8 bases. With 2 bases clipped from V and 6 bases from J, the junction kept 6 bases outside the gene matches. CDR1 and CDR2 (germline): SGHVS, FNYEAQ. CDR3 length: 14 residues.

The sample holds a few counts of this clone. The chain has TRBV9 and TRBJ1-4; a possible D gene is TRBD1 (5 bases). Germline CDR1 SGDLS, CDR2 YYNGEE. The CDR3 runs 15 residues. V shed 3 bases and J shed 0 bases, with 9 bases lying between them. CDR3 protein: CASSEGPSTNEKLFF. DNA of the CDR3: TGTGCCAGCAGCGAGGGACCCTCAACTAATGAAAAACTGTTTTTT.

V usage is TRBV28 and J usage is TRBJ2-1, with 10 bases fitting TRBD2. Trimming cost V 10 bases and J 0 bases; bases outside gene matches: 15. CDR1 is MDHEN, CDR2 SYDVKM, per germline. The CDR3 covers 18 residues. The DNA for the CDR3 is TGTGCCACTCAGACTAGCGGGCCTTTTTTCAGCTCCTACAATGAGCAGTTCTTC. It yields the protein CATQTSGPFFSSYNEQFF.

With respect to this clone: Other nucleotide sequences in the sample specify the same CDR3. This rearrangement joins TRBV7-2 to TRBJ1-2; D not certain. Germline V lookup: CDR1 SGHTA, CDR2 FQGNSA. The CDR3 extends over 13 amino acids. V was cut by 1 base and J by 4 bases, with 7 bases left in between. In DNA form, the CDR3 reads TGTGCCAGCAGCTTAGGGCAGCTCTATGGCTACACCTTC. Its protein is CASSLGQLYGYTF.

This chain joins TRBV2 and TRBJ2-2; no definite D call. From germline, CDR1 is SNHLY and CDR2 FYNNEI. Deletions cut 4 bases from V and 7 bases from J, with 13 bases between. CDR3 length: 14 residues. The CDR3 loop is CASSVEWGYGELFF. In DNA form, the CDR3 reads TGTGCCAGCAGTGTCGAATGGGGTTACGGGGAGCTGTTTTTT.

The genes are TRBV30 and TRBJ2-7; a weak D match, TRBD1 (7 bases). This CDR3 comprises 14 residues. Trimming stripped 3 bases from V and 4 bases from J, with 16 bases between. CDR1 is GTSNPN, CDR2 SVGIG, per germline (reference sequence). CDR3 in amino acids: CAWSAGQSPYEQYF. The CDR3 DNA reads as TGTGCCTGGAGCGCGGGACAGTCCCCTTACGAGCAGTACTTC. Combining the CDR3 with reference TRBV30 and TRBJ2-7 gives the whole variable domain SQTIHQWPATLVQPVGSPLSLECTVEGTSNPNLYWYRQAAGRGLQLLFYSVGIGQISSEVPQNLSASRPQDRQFILSSKKLLLSDSGFYLCAWSAGQSPYEQYFGPGTRLTVT.

The chain has TRBV10-3 and TRBJ1-2; 7 nucleotides match TRBD1. V shed 5 bases and J 4 bases; nucleotides not matched to a gene: 4. Germline V gives CDR1 ENHRY, CDR2 SYGVKD. The CDR3 is 13 residues long. Here the CDR3 reads CAISPTGSYGYTF. CDR3 sequence (DNA): TGTGCCATCAGTCCGACAGGGTCCTATGGCTACACCTTC.

The V and J genes are TRBV30 and TRBJ2-7; TRBD2 might be the D (6 bases). Germline V lookup: CDR1 GTSNPN, CDR2 SVGIG (reference sequence). Trimming took off 0 bases at V and 3 bases at J, with 15 bases between the two ends. The CDR3 contains 15 residues. In nucleotides, the CDR3 is TGTGCCTGGAGTGTAGGTGGGAGGCCTAACTACGAGCAGTACTTC. It codes for CAWSVGGRPNYEQYF. Using reference TRBV30 and TRBJ2-7 for the parts outside the CDR3, the full variable domain is SQTIHQWPATLVQPVGSPLSLECTVEGTSNPNLYWYRQAAGRGLQLLFYSVGIGQISSEVPQNLSASRPQDRQFILSSKKLLLSDSGFYLCAWSVGGRPNYEQYFGPGTRLTVT.

V gene TRBV30 combines with J gene TRBJ2-2, with 8 bases fitting TRBD2. Germline assignment: CDR1 GTSNPN and CDR2 SVGIG (reference sequence). Germline trimming cut 4 bases from V and 5 bases from J; bases unmatched to any gene: 6. The CDR3 has 14 residues. The CDR3 bases are TGTGCCTGGAACGCACGGGAGGGGACCGGGGAGCTGTTTTTT. Protein: CAWNAREGTGELFF.